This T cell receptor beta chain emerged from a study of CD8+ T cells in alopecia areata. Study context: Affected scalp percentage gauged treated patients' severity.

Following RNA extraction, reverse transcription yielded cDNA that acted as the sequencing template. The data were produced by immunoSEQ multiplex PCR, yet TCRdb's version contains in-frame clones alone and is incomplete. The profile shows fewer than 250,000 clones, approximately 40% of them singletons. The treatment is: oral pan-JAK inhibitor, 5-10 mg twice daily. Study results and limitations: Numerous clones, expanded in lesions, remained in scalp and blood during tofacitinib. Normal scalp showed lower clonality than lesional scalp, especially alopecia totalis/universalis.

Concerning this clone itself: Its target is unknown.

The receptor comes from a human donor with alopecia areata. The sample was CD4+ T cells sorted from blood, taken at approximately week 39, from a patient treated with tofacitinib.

CDR3 protein: CASSPSYSTDTQYF. In DNA, the CDR3 is TGTGCCAGCAGTCCATCCTATAGCACAGATACGCAGTATTTT. The chain combines TRBV27 with TRBJ2-3; the D is unclear. The CDR3 covers 14 residues. Trimming stripped 5 bases from V and 0 bases from J, with 9 bases between. Looked up from germline, CDR1 is MNHEY and CDR2 is SMNVEV (reference sequence).